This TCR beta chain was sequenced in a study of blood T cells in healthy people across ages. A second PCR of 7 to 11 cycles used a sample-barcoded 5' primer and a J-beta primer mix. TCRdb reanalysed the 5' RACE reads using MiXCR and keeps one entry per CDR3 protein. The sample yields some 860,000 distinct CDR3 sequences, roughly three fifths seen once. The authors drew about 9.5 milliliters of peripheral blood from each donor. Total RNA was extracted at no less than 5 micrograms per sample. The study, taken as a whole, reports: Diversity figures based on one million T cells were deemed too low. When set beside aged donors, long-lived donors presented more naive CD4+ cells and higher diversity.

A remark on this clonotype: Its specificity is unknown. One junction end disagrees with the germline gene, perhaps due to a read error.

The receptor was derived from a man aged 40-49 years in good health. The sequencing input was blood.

The CDR3 loop is CCARIQGGVHEQYF. Written as DNA, the CDR3 is TGCTGTGCTAGAATCCAGGGCGGGGTCCACGAGCAGTACTTC. The rearrangement links TRBV20-1 to TRBJ2-7; possibly TRBD2 for D (6 bases). The CDR3 runs to 14 residues. The germline gives CDR1 DFQATT, CDR2 SNEGSKA (reference sequence).